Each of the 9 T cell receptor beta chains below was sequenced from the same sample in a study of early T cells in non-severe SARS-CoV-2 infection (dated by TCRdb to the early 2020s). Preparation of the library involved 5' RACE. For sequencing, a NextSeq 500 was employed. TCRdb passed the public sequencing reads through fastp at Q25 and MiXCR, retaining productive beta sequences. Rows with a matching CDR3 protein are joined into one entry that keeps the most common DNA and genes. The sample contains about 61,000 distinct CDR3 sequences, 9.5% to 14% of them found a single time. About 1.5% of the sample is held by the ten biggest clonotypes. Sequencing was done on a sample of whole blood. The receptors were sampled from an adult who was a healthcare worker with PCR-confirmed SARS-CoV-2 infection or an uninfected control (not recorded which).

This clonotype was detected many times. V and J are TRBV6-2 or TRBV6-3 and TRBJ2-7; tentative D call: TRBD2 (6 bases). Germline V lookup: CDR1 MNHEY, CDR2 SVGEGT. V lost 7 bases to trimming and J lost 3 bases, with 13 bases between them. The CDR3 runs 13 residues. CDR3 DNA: TGTGCCAGCACCCTCCTGGGAGGCTACGAGCAGTACTTC. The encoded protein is CASTLLGGYEQYF.

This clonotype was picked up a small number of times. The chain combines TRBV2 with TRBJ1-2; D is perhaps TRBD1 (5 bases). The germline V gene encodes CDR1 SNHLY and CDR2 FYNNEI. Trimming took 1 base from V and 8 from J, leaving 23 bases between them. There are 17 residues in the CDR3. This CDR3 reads CASSEGSRVGRVSGYTF. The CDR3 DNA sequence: TGTGCCAGCAGTGAAGGTTCCCGGGTAGGCAGGGTAAGCGGCTACACCTTC.

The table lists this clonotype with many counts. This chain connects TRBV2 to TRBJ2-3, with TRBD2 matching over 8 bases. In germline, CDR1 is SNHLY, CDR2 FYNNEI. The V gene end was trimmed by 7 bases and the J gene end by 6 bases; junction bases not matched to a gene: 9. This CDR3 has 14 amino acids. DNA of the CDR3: TGTGCCAGCACGGCGCGGGGGGTAGCTGATACGCAGTATTTT. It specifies CASTARGVADTQYF.

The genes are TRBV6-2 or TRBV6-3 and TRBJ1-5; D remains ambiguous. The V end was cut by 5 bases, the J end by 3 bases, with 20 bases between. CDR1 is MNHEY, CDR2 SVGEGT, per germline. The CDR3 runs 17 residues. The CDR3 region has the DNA TGTGCCAGCAGTCAACGAACCACCCTGGGCGACAATCAGCCCCAGCATTTT. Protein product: CASSQRTTLGDNQPQHF.

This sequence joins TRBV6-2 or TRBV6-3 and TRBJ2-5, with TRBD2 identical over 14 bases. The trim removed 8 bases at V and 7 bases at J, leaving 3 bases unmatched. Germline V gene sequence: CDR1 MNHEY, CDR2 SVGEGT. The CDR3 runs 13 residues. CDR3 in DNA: TGTGCCAGCGGACTAGCGGGGGGACCGACCCAGTACTTC. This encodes CASGLAGGPTQYF.

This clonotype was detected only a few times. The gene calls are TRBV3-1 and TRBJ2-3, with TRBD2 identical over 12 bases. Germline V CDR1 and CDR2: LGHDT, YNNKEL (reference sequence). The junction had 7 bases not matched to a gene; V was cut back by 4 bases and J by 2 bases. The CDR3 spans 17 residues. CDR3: CASSPRLAGAYTDTQYF. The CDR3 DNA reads TGTGCCAGCAGCCCCAGACTAGCGGGGGCCTACACAGATACGCAGTATTTT.

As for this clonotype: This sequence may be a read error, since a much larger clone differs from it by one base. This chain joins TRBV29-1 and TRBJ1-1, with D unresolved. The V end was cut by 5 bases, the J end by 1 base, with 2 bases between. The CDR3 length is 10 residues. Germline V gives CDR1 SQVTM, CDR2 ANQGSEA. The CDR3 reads CSVWNTEAFF. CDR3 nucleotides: TGCAGCGTTTGGAACACTGAAGCTTTCTTT.

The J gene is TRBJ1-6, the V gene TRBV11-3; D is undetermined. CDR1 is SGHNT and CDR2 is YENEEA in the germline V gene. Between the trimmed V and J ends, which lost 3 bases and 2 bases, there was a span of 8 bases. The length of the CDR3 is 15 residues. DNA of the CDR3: TGTGCCAGCAGCTTCCGCAGCCCCTATAATTCACCCCTCCACTTT. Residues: CASSFRSPYNSPLHF.

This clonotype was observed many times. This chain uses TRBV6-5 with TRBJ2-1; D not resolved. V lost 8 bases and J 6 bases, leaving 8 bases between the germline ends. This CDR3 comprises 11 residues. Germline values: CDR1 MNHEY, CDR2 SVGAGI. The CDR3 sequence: CASGLGNEQFF. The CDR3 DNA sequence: TGTGCCAGCGGTCTTGGCAATGAGCAGTTCTTC.